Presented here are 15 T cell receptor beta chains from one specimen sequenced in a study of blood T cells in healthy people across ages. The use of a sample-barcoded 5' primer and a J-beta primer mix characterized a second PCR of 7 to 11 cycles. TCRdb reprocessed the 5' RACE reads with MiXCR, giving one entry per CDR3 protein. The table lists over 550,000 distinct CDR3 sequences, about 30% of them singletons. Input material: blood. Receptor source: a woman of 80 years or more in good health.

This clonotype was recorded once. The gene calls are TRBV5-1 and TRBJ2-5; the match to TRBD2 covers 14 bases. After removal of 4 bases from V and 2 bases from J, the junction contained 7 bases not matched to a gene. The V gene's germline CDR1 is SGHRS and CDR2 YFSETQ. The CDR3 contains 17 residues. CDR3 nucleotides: TGCGCCAGCAGCCCGGGACTAGCGGGAGTGTTACAAGAGACCCAGTACTTC. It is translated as CASSPGLAGVLQETQYF.

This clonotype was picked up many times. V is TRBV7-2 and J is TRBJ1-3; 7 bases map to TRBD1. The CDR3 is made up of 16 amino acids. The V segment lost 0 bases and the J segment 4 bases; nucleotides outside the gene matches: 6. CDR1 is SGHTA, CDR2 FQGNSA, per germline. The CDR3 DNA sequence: TGTGCCAGCAGCTTAGCCTCGACAGGGTGGGGAAACACCATATATTTT. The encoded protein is CASSLASTGWGNTIYF.

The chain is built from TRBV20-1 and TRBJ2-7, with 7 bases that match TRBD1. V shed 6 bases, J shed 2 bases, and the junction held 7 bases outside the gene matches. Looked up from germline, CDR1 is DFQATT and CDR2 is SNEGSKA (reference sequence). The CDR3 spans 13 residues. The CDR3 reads CSAITGQTYEQYF. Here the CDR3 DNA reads TGCAGTGCGATTACGGGACAGACCTACGAGCAGTACTTC.

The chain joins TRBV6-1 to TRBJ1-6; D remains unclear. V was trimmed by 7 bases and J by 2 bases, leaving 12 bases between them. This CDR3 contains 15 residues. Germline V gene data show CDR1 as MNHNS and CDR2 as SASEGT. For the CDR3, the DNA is TGTGCCAGCACAACTCATGGGACCTATAATTCACCCCTCCACTTT. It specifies CASTTHGTYNSPLHF.

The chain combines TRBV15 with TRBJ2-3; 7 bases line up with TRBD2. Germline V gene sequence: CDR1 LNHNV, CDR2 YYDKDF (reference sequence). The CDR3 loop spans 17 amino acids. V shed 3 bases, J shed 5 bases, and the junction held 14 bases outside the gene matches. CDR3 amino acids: CATSRNVAGVAGDTQYF. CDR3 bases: TGTGCCACCAGCAGGAATGTGGCGGGGGTCGCGGGAGATACGCAGTATTTT.

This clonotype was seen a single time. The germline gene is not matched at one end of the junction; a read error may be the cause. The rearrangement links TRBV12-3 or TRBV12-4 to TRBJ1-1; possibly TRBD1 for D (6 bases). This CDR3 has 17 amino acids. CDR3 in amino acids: CAGSFDRRGSMNTEAFF. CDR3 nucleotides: TGTGCCGGCAGTTTCGACAGGAGGGGATCCATGAACACTGAAGCTTTCTTT.

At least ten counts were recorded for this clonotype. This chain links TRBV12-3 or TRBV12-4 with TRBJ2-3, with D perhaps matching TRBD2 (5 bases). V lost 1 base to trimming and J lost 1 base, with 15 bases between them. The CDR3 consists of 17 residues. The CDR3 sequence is CASSLESRLGGTDTQYF. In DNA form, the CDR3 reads TGTGCCAGCAGTTTAGAATCAAGGTTGGGAGGCACAGATACGCAGTATTTT.

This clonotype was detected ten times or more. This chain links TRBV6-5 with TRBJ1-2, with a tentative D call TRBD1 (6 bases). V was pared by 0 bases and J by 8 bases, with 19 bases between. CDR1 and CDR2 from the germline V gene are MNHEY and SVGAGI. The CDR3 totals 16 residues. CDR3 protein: CASSYSPRGAGIGYTF. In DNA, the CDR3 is TGTGCCAGCAGTTACTCCCCAAGGGGGGCAGGGATCGGCTACACCTTC.

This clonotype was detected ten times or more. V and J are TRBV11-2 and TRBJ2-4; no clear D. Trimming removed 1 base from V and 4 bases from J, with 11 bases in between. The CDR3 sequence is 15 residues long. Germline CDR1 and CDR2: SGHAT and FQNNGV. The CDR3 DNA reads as TGTGCCAGCAGCTTAGTCCCGGGCGGAAAAAACATTCAGTACTTC. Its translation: CASSLVPGGKNIQYF.

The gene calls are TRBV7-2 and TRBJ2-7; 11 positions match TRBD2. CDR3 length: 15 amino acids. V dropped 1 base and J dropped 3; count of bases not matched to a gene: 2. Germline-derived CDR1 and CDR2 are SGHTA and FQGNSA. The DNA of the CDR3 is TGTGCCAGCAGCTTAGAGCTAGCGGGAGGCTACGAGCAGTACTTC. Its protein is CASSLELAGGYEQYF.

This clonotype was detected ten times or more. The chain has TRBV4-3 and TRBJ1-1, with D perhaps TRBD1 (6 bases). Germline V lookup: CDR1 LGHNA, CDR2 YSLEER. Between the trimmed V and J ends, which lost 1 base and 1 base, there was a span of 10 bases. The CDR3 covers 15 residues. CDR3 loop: CASSQAQGRNTEAFF. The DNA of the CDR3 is TGCGCCAGCAGCCAAGCGCAGGGGCGGAACACTGAAGCTTTCTTT.

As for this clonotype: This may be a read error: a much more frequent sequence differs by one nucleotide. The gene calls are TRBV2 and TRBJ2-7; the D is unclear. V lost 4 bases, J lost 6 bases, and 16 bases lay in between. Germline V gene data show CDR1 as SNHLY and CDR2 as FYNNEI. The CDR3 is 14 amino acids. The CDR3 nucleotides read TGTGCCAGCAGTGTTTACGGAGTTACCTGCGAGCAGTACTTC. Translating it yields CASSVYGVTCEQYF.

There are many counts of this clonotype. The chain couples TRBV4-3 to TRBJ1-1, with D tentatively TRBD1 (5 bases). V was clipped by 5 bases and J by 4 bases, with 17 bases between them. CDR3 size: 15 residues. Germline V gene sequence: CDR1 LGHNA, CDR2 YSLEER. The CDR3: CASSDSGTPTTEAFF. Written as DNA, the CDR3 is TGCGCCAGCAGCGATTCCGGGACGCCGACCACTGAAGCTTTCTTT.

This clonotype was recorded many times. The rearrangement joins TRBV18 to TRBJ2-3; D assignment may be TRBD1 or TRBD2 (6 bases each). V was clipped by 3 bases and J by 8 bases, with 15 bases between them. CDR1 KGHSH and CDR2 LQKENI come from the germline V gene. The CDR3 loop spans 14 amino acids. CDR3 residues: CASSPRGASITQYF. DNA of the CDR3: TGTGCCAGCTCACCGAGGGGGGCTTCTATTACGCAGTATTTT.

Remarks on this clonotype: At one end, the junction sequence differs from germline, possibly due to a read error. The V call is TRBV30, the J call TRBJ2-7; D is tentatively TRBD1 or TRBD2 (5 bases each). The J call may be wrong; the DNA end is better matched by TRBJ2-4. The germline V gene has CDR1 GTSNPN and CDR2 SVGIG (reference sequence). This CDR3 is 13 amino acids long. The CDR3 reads CAGSVKGPNIQYF. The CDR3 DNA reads TGTGCCGGGAGTGTAAAGGGGCCAAACATTCAGTACTTC.